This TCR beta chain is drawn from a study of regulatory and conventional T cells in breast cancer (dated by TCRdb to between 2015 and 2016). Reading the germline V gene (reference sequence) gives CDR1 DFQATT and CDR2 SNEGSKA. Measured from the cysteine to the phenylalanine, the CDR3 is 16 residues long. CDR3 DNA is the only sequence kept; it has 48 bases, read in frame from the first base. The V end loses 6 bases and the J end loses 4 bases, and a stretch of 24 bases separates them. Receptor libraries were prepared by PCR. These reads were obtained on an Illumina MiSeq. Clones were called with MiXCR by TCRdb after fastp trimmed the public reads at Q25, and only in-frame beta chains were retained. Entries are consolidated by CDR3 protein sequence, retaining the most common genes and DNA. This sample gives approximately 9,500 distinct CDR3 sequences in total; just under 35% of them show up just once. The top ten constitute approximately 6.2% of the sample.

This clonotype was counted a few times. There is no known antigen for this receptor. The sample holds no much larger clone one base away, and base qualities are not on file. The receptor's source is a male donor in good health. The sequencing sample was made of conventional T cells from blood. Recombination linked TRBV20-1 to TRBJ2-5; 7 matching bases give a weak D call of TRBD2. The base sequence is TGCAGTGCCTCCGCGCAAAGGGCGGGGGCCGGAGAGACCCAGTACTTC. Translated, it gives CSASAQRAGAGETQYF.